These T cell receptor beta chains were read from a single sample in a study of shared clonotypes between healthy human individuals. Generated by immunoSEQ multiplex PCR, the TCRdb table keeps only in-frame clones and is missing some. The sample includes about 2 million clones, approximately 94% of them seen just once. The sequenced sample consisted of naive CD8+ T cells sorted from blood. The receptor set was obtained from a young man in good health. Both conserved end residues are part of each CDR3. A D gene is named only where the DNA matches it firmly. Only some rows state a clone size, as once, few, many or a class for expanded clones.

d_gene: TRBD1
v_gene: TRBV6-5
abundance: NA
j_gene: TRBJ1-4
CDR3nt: TGTGCCAGCAGTTTCGGACAGGGGGATGAAAAACTGTTTTTT
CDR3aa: CASSFGQGDEKLFF

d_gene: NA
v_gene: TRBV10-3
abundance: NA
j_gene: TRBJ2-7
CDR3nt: TGTGCCATCAGTGAAGATACCGAGCAGTACTTC
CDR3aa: CAISEDTEQYF

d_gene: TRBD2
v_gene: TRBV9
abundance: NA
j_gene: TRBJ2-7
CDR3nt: TGTGCCAGCAGCGCTACTAGCGGGTACGAGCAGTACTTC
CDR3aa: CASSATSGYEQYF

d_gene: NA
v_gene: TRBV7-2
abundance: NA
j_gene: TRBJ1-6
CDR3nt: TGTGCCAGCAGCTTAGAACATCTGGGTTTCTATTCACCCCTCCACTTT
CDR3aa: CASSLEHLGFYSPLHF

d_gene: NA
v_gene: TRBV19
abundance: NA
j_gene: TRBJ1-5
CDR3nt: TGTGCCAGTAGTATAATGAGGTTGGAGCCCCAGCATTTT
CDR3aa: CASSIMRLEPQHF

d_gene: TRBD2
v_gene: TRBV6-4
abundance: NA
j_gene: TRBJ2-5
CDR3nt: TGTGCCAGCAGGGGACTAGAATCTAGCGGGAGGTGTTGGGAGACCCAGTACTTC
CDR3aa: CASRGLESSGRCWETQYF

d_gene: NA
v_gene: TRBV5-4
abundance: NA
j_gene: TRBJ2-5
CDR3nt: TGTGCCAGCAGCTCCGGAGGGGTCCAAGAGACCCAGTACTTC
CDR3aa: CASSSGGVQETQYF

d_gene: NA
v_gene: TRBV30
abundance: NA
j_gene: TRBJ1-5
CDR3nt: TGTGCCTGGAGTACGGGGGTCGCAAGCAATCAGCCCCAGCATTTT
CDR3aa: CAWSTGVASNQPQHF

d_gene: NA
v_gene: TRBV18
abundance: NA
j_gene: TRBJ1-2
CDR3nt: TGTGCCAGCTCACCACCGACGTTTTACTATGGCTACACCTTC
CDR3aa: CASSPPTFYYGYTF

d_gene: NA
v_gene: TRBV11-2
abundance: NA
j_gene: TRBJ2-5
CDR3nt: TGTGCCAGCAGCTTGAGCGGGGAGACCCAGTACTTC
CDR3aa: CASSLSGETQYF

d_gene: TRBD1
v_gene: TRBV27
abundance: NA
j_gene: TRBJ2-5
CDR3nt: TGTGCCAGCAGACAGGGGATGAGGGAGACCCAGTACTTC
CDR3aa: CASRQGMRETQYF

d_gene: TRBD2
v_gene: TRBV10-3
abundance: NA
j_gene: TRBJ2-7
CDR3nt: TGTGCCATCAGTGAGGGCCGGTCTAGCGGGCACTACGAGCAGTACTTC
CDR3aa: CAISEGRSSGHYEQYF

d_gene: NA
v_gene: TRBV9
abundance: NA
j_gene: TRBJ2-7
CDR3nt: TGTGCCAGCAGCCTCGAACCAACCTACGAGCAGTACTTC
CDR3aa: CASSLEPTYEQYF

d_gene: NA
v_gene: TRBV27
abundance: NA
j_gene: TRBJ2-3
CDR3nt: TGTGCCAGCAGCTCGGGAGCCATCGTTGATACGCAGTATTTT
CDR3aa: CASSSGAIVDTQYF

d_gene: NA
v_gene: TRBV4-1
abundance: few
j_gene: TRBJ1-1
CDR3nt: TGCGCCAGCAGCCAAGGGGCGAACACTGAAGCTTTCTTT
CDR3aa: CASSQGANTEAFF

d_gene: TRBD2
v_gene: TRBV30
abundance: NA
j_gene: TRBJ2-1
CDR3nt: TGTGCCTGGACCGATGGGGGGGATGAGCAGTTCTTC
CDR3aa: CAWTDGGDEQFF

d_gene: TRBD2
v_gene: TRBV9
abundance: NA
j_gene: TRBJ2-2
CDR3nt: TGTGCCAGCAGCCCGGGACTAGCGGGGGCGGGCACCGGGGAGCTGTTTTTT
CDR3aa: CASSPGLAGAGTGELFF

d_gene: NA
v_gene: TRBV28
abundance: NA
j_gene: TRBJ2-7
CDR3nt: TGTGCCAGCAGTTTTCCAGGACGGGAGATTACCTACGAGCAGTACTTC
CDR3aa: CASSFPGREITYEQYF

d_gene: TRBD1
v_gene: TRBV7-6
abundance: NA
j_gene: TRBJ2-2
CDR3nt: TGTGCCAGCAGCCCCAGGACAGGGGGGTCCGGGGAGCTGTTTTTT
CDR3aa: CASSPRTGGSGELFF

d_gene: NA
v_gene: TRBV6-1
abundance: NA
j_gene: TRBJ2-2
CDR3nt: TGTGCCAGCAGTTCCGGGACACCGAACACCGGGGAGCTGTTTTTT
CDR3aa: CASSSGTPNTGELFF

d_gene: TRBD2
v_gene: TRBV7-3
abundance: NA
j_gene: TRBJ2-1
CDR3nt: TGTGCCAGCAGCTTAACTAGGGCTAGCGGCTACAATGAGCAGTTCTTC
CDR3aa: CASSLTRASGYNEQFF

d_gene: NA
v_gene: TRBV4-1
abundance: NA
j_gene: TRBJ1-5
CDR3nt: TGCGCCAGCAGCCAAGATTCTGCGGGGCCGTATAGCAATCAGCCCCAGCATTTT
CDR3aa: CASSQDSAGPYSNQPQHF

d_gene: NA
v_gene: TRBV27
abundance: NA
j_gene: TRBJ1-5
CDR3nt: TGTGCCAGCATCCACGACCCAGGCGGCAATCAGCCCCAGCATTTT
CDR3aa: CASIHDPGGNQPQHF

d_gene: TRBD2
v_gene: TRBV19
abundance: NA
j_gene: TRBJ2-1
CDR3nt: TGTGCCAGTAGTCCCCACCCGGGAGGGCCAGGAAATGAGCAGTTCTTC
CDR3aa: CASSPHPGGPGNEQFF

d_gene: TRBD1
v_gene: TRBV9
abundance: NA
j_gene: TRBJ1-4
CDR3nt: TGTGCCAGCAGCTCCCAAGTATTACAGGGGGGGAGTGAAAAACTGTTTTTT
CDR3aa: CASSSQVLQGGSEKLFF

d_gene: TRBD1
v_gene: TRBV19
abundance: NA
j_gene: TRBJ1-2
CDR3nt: TGTGCCAGTAGTATGGAGGGGGCCTGGTCCTATGGCTACACCTTC
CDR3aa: CASSMEGAWSYGYTF

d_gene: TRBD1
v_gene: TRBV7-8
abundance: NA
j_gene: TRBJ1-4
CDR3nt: TGTGCCAGCAGCTTGACAGGGACTAATGAAAAACTGTTTTTT
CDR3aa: CASSLTGTNEKLFF

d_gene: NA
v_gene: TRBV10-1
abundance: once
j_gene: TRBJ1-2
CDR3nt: TGCGCCAGCAGTCCTCAGGAGAACTATGGCTACACCTTC
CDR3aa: CASSPQENYGYTF

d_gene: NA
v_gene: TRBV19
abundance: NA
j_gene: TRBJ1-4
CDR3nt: TGTGCCAGTAGTGCAAGACTTGAAGGAACTAATGAAAAACTGTTTTTT
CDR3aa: CASSARLEGTNEKLFF

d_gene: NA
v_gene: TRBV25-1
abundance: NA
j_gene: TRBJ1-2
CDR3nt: TGTGCCAGCAGTGACTATGGCTACACCTTC
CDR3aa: CASSDYGYTF

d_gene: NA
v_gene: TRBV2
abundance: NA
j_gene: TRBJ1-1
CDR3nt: TGTGCCAGCAGGGCAGGGGTGTACACTGAAGCTTTCTTT
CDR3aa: CASRAGVYTEAFF